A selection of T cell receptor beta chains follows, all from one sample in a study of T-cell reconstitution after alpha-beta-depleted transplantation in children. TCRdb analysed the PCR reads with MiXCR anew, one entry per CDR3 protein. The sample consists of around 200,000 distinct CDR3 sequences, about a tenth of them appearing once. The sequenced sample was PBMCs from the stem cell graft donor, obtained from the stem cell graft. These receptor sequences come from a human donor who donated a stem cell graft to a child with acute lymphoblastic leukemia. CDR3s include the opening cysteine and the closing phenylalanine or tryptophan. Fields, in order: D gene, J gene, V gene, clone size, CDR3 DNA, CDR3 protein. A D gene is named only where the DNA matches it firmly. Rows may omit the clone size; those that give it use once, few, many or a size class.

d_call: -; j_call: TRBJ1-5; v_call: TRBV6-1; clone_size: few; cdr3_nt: TGTGCCAGCAACACACGCGGTCGGGGCAATCAGCCCCAGCATTTT; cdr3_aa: CASNTRGRGNQPQHF
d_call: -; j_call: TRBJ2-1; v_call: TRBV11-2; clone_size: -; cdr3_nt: TGTGCCAGCAGCTTCCGCCCCACGTCGGGACTGGGACTGCGTGAGCAGTTCTTC; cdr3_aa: CASSFRPTSGLGLREQFF
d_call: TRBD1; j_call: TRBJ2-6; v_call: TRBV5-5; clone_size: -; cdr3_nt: TGTGCCAGCAACGACAGGGGCCCCTTTGGGGCCAACGTCCTGACTTTC; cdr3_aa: CASNDRGPFGANVLTF
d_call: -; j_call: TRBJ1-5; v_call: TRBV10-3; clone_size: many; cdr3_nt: TGTGCCATCACCCAGGATAGCAATCAGCCCCAGCATTTT; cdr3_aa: CAITQDSNQPQHF
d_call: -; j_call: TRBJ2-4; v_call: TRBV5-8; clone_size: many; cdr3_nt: TGTGCCAGCAGCAGAACCGGCCTAGATCTAGCCAAAAACATTCAGTACTTC; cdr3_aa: CASSRTGLDLAKNIQYF
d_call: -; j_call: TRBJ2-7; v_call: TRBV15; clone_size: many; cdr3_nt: TGTGCCACCAGCAGAGGGAATTCGTTCGACGAGCAGTACTTC; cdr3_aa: CATSRGNSFDEQYF
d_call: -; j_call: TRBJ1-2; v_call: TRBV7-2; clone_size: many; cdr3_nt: TGTGCCAGCAGCACCAGGAGTAACTATGGCTACACCTTC; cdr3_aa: CASSTRSNYGYTF
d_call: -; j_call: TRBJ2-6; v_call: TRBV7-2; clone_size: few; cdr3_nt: TGTGCCAGCAGCTTTCAGGGGGGGTCTGGGGCCAACGTCCTGACTTTC; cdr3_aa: CASSFQGGSGANVLTF
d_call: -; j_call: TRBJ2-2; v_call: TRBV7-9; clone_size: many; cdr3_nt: TGTGCCAGCAGGGGCCGGGACACCCCTAGGGACACCGGGGAGCTGTTTTTT; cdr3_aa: CASRGRDTPRDTGELFF
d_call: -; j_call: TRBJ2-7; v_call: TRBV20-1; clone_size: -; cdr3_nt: TGCAGTGCTAGGGGTAGGGAGGACTACGAGCAGTACTTC; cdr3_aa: CSARGREDYEQYF
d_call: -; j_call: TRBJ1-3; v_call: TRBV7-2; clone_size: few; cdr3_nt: TGTGCCAGCAGCTCCCAGTCACCAGGGAGCATATATTTT; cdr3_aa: CASSSQSPGSIYF
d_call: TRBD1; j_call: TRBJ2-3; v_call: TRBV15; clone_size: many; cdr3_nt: TGTGCCACCGGACAGGGAGGCACAGATACGCAGTATTTT; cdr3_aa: CATGQGGTDTQYF
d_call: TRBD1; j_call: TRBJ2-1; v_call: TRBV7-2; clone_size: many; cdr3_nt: TGTGCCAGCACTTCAGGGGGCCCCGCTGAGCAGTTCTTC; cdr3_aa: CASTSGGPAEQFF
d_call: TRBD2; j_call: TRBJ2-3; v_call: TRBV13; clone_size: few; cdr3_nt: TGTGCCAGCAGCTCAACTAGCGGGGGGATCACCGGAGAAACAGATACGCAGTATTTT; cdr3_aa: CASSSTSGGITGETDTQYF
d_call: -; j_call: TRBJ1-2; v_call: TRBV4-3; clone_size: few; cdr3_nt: TGCGCCAGCAGCCAAGAGCGAAATGGGAAGGGGAGGAAAGGCTACACCTTC; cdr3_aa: CASSQERNGKGRKGYTF
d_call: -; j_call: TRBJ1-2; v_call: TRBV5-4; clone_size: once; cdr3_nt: TGTGCCAGCAGCTTGGGGCAGGACCTGGTCTATGGCTACACCTTC; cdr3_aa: CASSLGQDLVYGYTF
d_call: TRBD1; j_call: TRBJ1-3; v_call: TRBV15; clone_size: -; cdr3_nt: TGTGCCACCAGCCGCCCCGGCGGGACAGGGATTCGGGGAAACACCATATATTTT; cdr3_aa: CATSRPGGTGIRGNTIYF
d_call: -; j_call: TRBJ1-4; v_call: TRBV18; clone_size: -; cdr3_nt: TGTGCCAGCTCACCACCGGGCCCCCTGAGGGAAAAACTGTTTTTT; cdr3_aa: CASSPPGPLREKLFF
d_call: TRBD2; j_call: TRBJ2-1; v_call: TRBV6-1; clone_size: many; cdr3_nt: TGTGCCAGCAGTGAAAAGACTAGCGGGGGGGGTTACAATGAGCAGTTCTTC; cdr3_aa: CASSEKTSGGGYNEQFF
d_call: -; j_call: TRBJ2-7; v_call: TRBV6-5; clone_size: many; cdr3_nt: TGTGCCAGCAGTTACTCGGGAGAGCAGTACTTC; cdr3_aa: CASSYSGEQYF
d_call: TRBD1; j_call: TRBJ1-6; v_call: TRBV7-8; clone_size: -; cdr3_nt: TGTGCCAGCAGCTTAGACGAGACAGGGGTAGTGAATTCACCCCTCCACTTT; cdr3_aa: CASSLDETGVVNSPLHF
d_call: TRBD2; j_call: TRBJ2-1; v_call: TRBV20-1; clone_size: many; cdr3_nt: TGCAGTGCTAGAACTCCTAGCGGGGGGGTCAATGAGCAGTTCTTC; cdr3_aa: CSARTPSGGVNEQFF
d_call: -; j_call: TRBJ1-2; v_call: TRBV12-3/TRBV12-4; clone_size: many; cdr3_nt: TGTGCCAGCAGTGGGAGGGGAGGCTACACCTTC; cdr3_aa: CASSGRGGYTF
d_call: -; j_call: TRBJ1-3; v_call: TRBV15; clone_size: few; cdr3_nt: TGTGCCACCAGCAGCAGCCAGGGTGGTAGAGTCGGAAACACCATATATTTT; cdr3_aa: CATSSSQGGRVGNTIYF
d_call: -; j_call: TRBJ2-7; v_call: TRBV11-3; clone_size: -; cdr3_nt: TGTGCCAGCAGCTTAGATTCGGATGCCACCTACGAGCAGTACTTC; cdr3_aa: CASSLDSDATYEQYF
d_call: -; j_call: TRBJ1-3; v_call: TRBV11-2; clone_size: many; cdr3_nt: TGTGCCAGCAGCTTAGAGGAGCGGGCCCTCTCTGGAAACACCATATATTTT; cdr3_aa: CASSLEERALSGNTIYF
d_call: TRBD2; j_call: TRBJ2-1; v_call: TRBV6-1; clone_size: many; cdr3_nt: TGTGCCAGCAGTCCCCGGCTAGCGGGGGGGCCGAGGCAGTTCTTC; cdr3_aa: CASSPRLAGGPRQFF
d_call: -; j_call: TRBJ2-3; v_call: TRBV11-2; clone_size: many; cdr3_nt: TGTGCCAGCAGCTTAGATACGCCGGGGCCCCGGTCGGATACGCAGTATTTT; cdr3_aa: CASSLDTPGPRSDTQYF
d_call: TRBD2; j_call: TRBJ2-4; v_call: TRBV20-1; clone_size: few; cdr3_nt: TGCAGTGCTAAGGCTCCGGGACTAGCGGGGTTCAGGGCCAAAAACATTCAGTACTTC; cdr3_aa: CSAKAPGLAGFRAKNIQYF
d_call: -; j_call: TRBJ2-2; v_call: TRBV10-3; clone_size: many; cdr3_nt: TGTGCCATCAGTGGAGAAGGGAACACCGGGGAGCTGTTTTTT; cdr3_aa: CAISGEGNTGELFF
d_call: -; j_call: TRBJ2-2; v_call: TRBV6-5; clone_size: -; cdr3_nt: TGTGCCAGCAGTTACTTGACCGCCAACACCGGGGAGCTGTTTTTT; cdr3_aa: CASSYLTANTGELFF
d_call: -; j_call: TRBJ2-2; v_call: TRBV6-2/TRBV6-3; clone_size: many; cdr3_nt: TGTGCCAGCAGCCGCTTGGTGCCGGGGGGCCCCGGGGAGCTGTTTTTT; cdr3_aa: CASSRLVPGGPGELFF
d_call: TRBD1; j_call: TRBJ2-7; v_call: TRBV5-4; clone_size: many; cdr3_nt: TGTGCCAGCAGCCCGACCTCGGGACAGCTCTACGAGCAGTACTTC; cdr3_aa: CASSPTSGQLYEQYF
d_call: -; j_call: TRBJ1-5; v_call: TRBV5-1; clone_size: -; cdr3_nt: TGCGCCAGCAGCTTGGCCCCCAGGCGGGACAATCAGCCCCAGCATTTT; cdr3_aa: CASSLAPRRDNQPQHF
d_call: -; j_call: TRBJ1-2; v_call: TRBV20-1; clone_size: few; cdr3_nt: TGCAGTGCCCCACAAAAAGTTAGTCACACCTTC; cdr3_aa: CSAPQKVSHTF
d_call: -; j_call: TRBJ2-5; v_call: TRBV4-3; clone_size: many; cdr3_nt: TGCGCCAGCAGCCAGGAGTCCTGGGCGGAGACCCAGTACTTC; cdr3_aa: CASSQESWAETQYF
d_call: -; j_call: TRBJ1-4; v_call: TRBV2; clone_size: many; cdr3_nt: TGTGCCAGCAGTGACACCGGGGCTATAATGAAAAAACTGTTTTTT; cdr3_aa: CASSDTGAIMKKLFF
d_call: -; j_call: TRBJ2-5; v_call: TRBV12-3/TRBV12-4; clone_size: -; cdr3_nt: TGTGCCAGGAGAGAGGGGGGGCCGGGGAGATGTCAAGAGACCCAGTACTTC; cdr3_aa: CARREGGPGRCQETQYF
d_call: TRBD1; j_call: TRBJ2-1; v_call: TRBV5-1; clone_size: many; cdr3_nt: TGCGCCAGCAGCCAGGACAGGGTGTCGTACAATGAGCAGTTCTTC; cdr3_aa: CASSQDRVSYNEQFF
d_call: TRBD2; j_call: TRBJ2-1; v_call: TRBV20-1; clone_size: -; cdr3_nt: TGCAGTGCTAGAACAAGCGGGGGGGCCTTTAGTGAGCAGTTCTTC; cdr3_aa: CSARTSGGAFSEQFF
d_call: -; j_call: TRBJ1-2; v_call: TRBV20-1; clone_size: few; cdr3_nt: TGCAGTGCTCGCCCCCCAGGGGTAAGAAACTATGGCTACACCTTC; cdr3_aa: CSARPPGVRNYGYTF
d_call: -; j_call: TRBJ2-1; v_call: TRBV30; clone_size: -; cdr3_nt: TGTGCCTGGAATGAGGGCGCATACACCTACAATGAGCAGTTCTTC; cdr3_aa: CAWNEGAYTYNEQFF
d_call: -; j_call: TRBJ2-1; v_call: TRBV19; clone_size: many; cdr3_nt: TGTGCCAGTAGTGTCCGGGTGGAAGAGCAGTTCTTC; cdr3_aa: CASSVRVEEQFF
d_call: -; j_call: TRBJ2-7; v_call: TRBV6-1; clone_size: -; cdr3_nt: TGTGCCAGCAGACCGGGCGGGACCGGGTACGAGCAGTACTTC; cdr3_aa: CASRPGGTGYEQYF
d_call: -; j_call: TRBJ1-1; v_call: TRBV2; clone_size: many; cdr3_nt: TGTGCCAGCAGTGAATGGGGGAGGGCTGAAGCTTTCTTT; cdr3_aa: CASSEWGRAEAFF
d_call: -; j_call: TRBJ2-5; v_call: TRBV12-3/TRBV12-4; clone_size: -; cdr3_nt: TGTGCCAGCAGTTTGAACCGGCAGGGAGAGACCCAGTACTTC; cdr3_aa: CASSLNRQGETQYF
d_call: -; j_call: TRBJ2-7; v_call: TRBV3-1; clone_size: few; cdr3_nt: TGTGCCAGCAGCCAAAGTCGGCGCAGAGATGTCGAGCAGTACTTC; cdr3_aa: CASSQSRRRDVEQYF
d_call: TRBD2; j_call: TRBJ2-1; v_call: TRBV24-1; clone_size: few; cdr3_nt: TGTGCCACCAGTGAATCTAGCGGGGTGGGGCCCTACAATGAGCAGTTCTTC; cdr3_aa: CATSESSGVGPYNEQFF
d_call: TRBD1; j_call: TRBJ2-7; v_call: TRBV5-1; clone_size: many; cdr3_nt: TGCGCCAGCAGCTCATCTTCGGGACAGTACGAGCAGTACTTC; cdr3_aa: CASSSSSGQYEQYF
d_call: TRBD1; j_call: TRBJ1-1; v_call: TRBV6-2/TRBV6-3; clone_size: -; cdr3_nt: TGTGCCAGCAGCCCTTACGGGACAGGTCTCCCGAGGGCTTTCTTT; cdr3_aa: CASSPYGTGLPRAFF
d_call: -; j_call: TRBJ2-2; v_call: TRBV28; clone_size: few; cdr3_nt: TGTGCCAGTTCCATAGTGGGGCCAACCCCCGGGGAGCTGTTTTTT; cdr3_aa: CASSIVGPTPGELFF
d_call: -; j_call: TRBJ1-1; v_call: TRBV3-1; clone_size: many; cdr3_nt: TGTGCCAGCAGCCAAGGCCGGCGCCAGGCTTTCTTT; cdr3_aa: CASSQGRRQAFF
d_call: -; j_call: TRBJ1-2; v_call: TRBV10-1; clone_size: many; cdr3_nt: TGCGCCAGCAGTGAGTCGTACGTCGGCGGCTACACCTTC; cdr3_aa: CASSESYVGGYTF